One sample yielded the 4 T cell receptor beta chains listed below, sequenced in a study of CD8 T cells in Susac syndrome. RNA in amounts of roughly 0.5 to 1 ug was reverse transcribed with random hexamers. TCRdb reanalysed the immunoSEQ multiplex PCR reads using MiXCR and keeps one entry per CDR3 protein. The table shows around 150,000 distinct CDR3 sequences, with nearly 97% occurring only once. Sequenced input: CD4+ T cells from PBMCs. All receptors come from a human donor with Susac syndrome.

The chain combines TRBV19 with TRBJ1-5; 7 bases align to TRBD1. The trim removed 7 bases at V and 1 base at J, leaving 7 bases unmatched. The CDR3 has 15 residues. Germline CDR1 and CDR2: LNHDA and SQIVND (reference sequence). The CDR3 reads CASTPTGVSNQPQHF. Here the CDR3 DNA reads TGTGCCAGTACCCCAACAGGGGTCAGCAATCAGCCCCAGCATTTT.

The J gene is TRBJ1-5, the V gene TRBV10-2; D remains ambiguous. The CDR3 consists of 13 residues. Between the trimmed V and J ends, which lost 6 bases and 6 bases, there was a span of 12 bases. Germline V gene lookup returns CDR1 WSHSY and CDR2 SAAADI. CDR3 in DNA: TGCGCCAGCAGGGTAGGCAGCGGTCAGCCCCAGCATTTT. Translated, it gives CASRVGSGQPQHF.

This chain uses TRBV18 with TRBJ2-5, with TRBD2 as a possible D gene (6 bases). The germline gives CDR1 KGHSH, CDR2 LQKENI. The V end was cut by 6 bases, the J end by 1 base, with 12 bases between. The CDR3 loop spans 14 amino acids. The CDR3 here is CASSPGAPQETQYF. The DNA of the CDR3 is TGTGCCAGCTCTCCGGGAGCCCCCCAAGAGACCCAGTACTTC.

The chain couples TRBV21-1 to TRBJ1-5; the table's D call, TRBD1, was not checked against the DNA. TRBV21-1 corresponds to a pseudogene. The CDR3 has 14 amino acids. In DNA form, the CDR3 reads TGTGCCAGCAGCAACGGTTTGGGACGACAGCCCCAGCATTTT. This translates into CASSNGLGRQPQHF.